The T cell receptor beta chain under discussion was sequenced for a study of T cells and Merkel cell carcinoma outcomes. General observations from the study: Repertoire plus T-cell density reportedly predicted Merkel cell carcinoma outcomes.

V was cut by 4 bases and J by 3 bases, with 1 base left in between. The germline gives CDR1 SNHLY, CDR2 FYNNEI. The CDR3 covers 11 residues. To note about this clone: Its antigen is still unknown.

Clones were read by immunoSEQ multiplex PCR, and TCRdb kept only the in-frame ones, dropping some. Of roughly 13,000 clones listed, around 90% are singletons. The origin of this receptor is a human donor with Merkel cell carcinoma. Specimen: tumor tissue from Merkel cell carcinoma. The chain links TRBV2 to TRBJ2-1; D gene ambiguous. The CDR3 loop is CASSVYNEQFF. CDR3 nucleotides: TGTGCCAGCAGTGTCTACAATGAGCAGTTCTTC.